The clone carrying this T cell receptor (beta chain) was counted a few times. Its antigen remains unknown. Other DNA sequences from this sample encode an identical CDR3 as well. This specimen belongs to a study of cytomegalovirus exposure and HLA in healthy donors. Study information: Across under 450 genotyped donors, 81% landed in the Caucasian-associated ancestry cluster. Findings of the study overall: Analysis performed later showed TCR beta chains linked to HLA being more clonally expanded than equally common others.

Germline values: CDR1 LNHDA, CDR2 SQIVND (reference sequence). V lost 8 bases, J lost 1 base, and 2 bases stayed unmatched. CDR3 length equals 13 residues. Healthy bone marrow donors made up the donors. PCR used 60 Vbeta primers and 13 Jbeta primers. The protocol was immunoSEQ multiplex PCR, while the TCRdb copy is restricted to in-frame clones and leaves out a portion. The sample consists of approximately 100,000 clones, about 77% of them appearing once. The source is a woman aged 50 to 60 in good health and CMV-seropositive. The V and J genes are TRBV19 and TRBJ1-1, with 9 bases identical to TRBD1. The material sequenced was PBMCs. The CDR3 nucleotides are TGTGCCAGTCACAGGGGGCGGAACACTGAAGCTTTCTTT. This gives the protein CASHRGRNTEAFF.